The clone carrying this T cell receptor beta chain is called medium-sized based on its frequency. Antigen unknown. The CDR3 contains 13 residues. This entry is derived from a study of T cell clusters in autoimmune cytopenias. Study-level points and caveats: TRB repertoire shifts in secondary cytopenia and chronic lymphocytic leukemia mostly reflected lymphoma, not autoimmunity. Primary autoimmune cytopenia patients appeared to lack physiological T cell clusters present in healthy donors. No experiment has yet validated the function of the T cell clusters defined in silico.

Each sample's input was approximately 0.25 ug genomic DNA, 40,000 or so genome equivalents. TRB rearrangements were amplified by touch-down multiplex PCR with mixed TRB-A/B primers. From the multiplex PCR reads, TCRdb lists one entry per CDR3 protein and no DNA. Recorded for this sample: around 9,500 distinct CDR3 sequences. This chain connects TRBV12-3 or TRBV12-4 to TRBJ2-7; the TCRdb D gene call, TRBD2, has no DNA to confirm it. Material: peripheral blood. This TCR came from a human donor with an autoimmune cytopenia or autoimmune hepatitis (not recorded which). The CDR3 here is CASSLTRRYEQYF.